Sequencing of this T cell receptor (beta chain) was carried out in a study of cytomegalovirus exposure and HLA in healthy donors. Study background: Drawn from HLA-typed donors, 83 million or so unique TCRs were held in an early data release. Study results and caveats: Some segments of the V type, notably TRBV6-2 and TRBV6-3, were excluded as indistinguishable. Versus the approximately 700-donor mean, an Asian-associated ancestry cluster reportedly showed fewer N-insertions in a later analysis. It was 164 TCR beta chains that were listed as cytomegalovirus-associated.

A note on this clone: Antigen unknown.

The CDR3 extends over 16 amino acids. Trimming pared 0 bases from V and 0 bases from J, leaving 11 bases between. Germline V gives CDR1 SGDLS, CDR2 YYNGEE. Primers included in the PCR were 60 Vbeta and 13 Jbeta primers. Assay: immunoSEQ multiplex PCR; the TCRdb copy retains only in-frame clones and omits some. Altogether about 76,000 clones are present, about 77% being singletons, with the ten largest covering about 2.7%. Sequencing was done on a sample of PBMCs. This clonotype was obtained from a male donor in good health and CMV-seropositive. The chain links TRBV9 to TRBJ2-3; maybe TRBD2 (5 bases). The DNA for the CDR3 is TGTGCCAGCAGCGTAGGTCGAGGGCCTAGCACAGATACGCAGTATTTT. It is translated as CASSVGRGPSTDTQYF.